The next 17 T cell receptor beta chains were all read from a single sample in a study of T cell repertoires in cytomegalovirus infection. TCRdb re-called the reads through MiXCR, storing one row per CDR3 protein. This table holds roughly 310,000 distinct CDR3 sequences, roughly a sixth found once. Sequencing was performed on PBMCs. The receptors here all came from a human donor in good health (CMV status not recorded). Some clones in this sample may be carry-over from other donors' samples.

This chain connects TRBV20-1 to TRBJ2-7; the match to TRBD2 covers 10 bases. Per the germline V gene, CDR1 is DFQATT and CDR2 is SNEGSKA (reference sequence). CDR3 size: 15 residues. Germline trimming cut 5 bases from V and 1 base from J; bases unmatched to any gene: 8. The CDR3 is CSAPSTTSGSYEQYF. The CDR3 DNA reads as TGCAGTGCTCCCTCGACGACTAGCGGGTCCTACGAGCAGTACTTC.

V usage is TRBV4-3 and J usage is TRBJ1-1; TRBD1 matches 8 bases. Germline CDR1 reads LGHNA; CDR2 reads YSLEER. The CDR3 extends over 16 amino acids. The trim removed 3 bases at V and 6 bases at J, leaving 12 bases unmatched. This CDR3 is CASSHRPGQVKAEAFF. CDR3 sequence (DNA): TGCGCCAGCAGCCATCGCCCGGGACAGGTAAAGGCTGAAGCTTTCTTT.

This clonotype was found many times. The chain joins TRBV7-9 to TRBJ2-3; 8 nucleotides match TRBD1. Germline lookup yields CDR1 SEHNR and CDR2 FQNEAQ (reference sequence). The CDR3 consists of 14 residues. V lost 5 bases and J lost 1; bases outside the gene matches: 2. The CDR3: CASSLTGGTDTQYF. The CDR3 region has the DNA TGTGCCAGCAGCCTGACAGGGGGCACAGATACGCAGTATTTT.

The chain has TRBV28 and TRBJ2-3; D is tentatively TRBD1 or TRBD2 (5 bases each). V was clipped by 1 base and J by 2 bases, with 10 bases between them. This CDR3 has 15 residues. The germline gives CDR1 MDHEN, CDR2 SYDVKM. The CDR3 coding sequence is TGTGCCAGCAGTTTATCGGGGACGGACACAGATACGCAGTATTTT. It codes for CASSLSGTDTDTQYF.

The chain uses TRBV6-2 or TRBV6-3 and TRBJ2-7; the D is unclear. The V end lost 5 bases, the J end lost 2 bases, and 13 bases lay between the germline ends. This CDR3 is 14 amino acids long. The germline CDR1 and CDR2 sequences are MNHEY and SVGEGT. DNA for the CDR3: TGTGCCAGCAGTACCGCTGGGGAAACCTACGAGCAGTACTTC. Its protein product is CASSTAGETYEQYF.

Ten or more counts support this clonotype. V is TRBV7-2 and J is TRBJ2-7; TRBD2 agrees at 8 bases. The CDR3 covers 16 residues. The ends lost 5 bases at V and 1 base at J; junction bases unmatched: 10. Germline CDR1 and CDR2: SGHTA and FQGNSA. The CDR3 nucleotides are TGTGCCAGCAGCCCCCATGGGTCTAGCGGGTCCTACGAGCAGTACTTC. Translation gives CASSPHGSSGSYEQYF.

This clonotype was observed many times. The J gene is TRBJ2-7, the V gene TRBV12-3 or TRBV12-4; D possibly uses TRBD1 or TRBD2 (5 bases each). The CDR3 has 13 amino acids. V was cut by 7 bases and J by 3 bases, with 13 bases left in between. The CDR3 DNA sequence: TGTGCCAGCACCCCGGGACGGAGCTACGAGCAGTACTTC. This sequence encodes CASTPGRSYEQYF.

The chain recombines TRBV2 with TRBJ2-1; the D gene is possibly TRBD2 (5 bases). Germline CDR1 is SNHLY and CDR2 is FYNNEI. CDR3 length: 13 amino acids. V lost 4 bases and J lost 6, with 10 bases in between. The CDR3 coding sequence is TGTGCCAGCAGTGGCGAGGGTATCAATGAGCAGTTCTTC. It translates to CASSGEGINEQFF.

V usage is TRBV5-1 and J usage is TRBJ2-5; 7 nucleotides match TRBD1. After removal of 4 bases from V and 1 base from J, the junction contained 7 bases not matched to a gene. Germline-derived CDR1 and CDR2 are SGHRS and YFSETQ. The CDR3 loop spans 15 amino acids. The CDR3 region is CASSTVQGIQETQYF. The CDR3 DNA sequence: TGCGCCAGCAGCACCGTACAGGGGATCCAAGAGACCCAGTACTTC.

V usage is TRBV12-3 or TRBV12-4 and J usage is TRBJ1-1, with D uncertain. V lost 10 bases and J lost 3, with 15 bases in between. The CDR3 runs to 13 residues. Written as DNA, the CDR3 is TGTGCCACCGCACAGATCCTGGACACTGAAGCTTTCTTT. It is translated as CATAQILDTEAFF.

This clonotype was observed at least ten times. The chain links TRBV28 to TRBJ1-6; D is unresolved. Germline values: CDR1 MDHEN, CDR2 SYDVKM. With 4 bases removed from V and 9 bases from J, the gap between germline ends came to 10 bases. The CDR3 spans 13 residues. In nucleotides, the CDR3 is TGTGCCAGCAGTTCCTACAGTGGTTCACCCCTCCACTTT. It codes for CASSSYSGSPLHF.

This clonotype was counted many times. Germline and junction disagree at one end, which may indicate a read error. The rearrangement links TRBV7-7 to TRBJ2-1; D gene unclear. The CDR3 covers 15 residues. CDR1 and CDR2 (germline): SSHAT, FNYEAQ (reference sequence). The CDR3: CASSLDRSSYNEQFF. CDR3 nucleotide sequence: TGTGCTAGCAGCTTAGACCGAAGCTCCTACAATGAGCAGTTCTTC.

This chain connects TRBV9 to TRBJ1-1; D is uncertain. With 0 bases removed from V and 3 bases from J, the gap between germline ends came to 6 bases. The germline V gene has CDR1 SGDLS and CDR2 YYNGEE. This CDR3 contains 13 residues. The CDR3 sequence is CASSVVVYTEAFF. The DNA of the CDR3 is TGTGCCAGCAGCGTAGTAGTGTACACTGAAGCTTTCTTT.

The chain has TRBV6-5 and TRBJ2-1; 8 bases fit TRBD1. V shed 0 bases and J 5 bases; nucleotides not matched to a gene: 9. The germline V gene encodes CDR1 MNHEY and CDR2 SVGAGI. This CDR3 comprises 17 residues. The DNA for the CDR3 is TGTGCCAGCAGTTACTCGATACCGGGACAGGTAAACAATGAGCAGTTCTTC. This encodes CASSYSIPGQVNNEQFF.

This sequence joins TRBV4-1 and TRBJ1-1, with a tentative D call TRBD1 (5 bases). Germline assignment: CDR1 MGHRA and CDR2 YSYEKL. V was cut by 0 bases and J by 3 bases, with 11 bases left in between. CDR3 size: 15 residues. CDR3 bases: TGCGCCAGCAGCCAAGACGGACACCGTGACACTGAAGCTTTCTTT. Its translation: CASSQDGHRDTEAFF.

The rearrangement uses TRBV20-1 and TRBJ2-7; D not resolved. Trimming left V 1 base short and J 6 bases short, with 10 bases between. CDR1 and CDR2 (germline): DFQATT, SNEGSKA (reference sequence). The CDR3 totals 12 residues. The DNA for the CDR3 is TGCAGTGCTAGAGGTCCGGCTAGCGAGCAGTACTTC. Its protein is CSARGPASEQYF.

This clonotype was counted only a few times. This chain links TRBV28 with TRBJ1-3, with a weak D call TRBD1 (6 bases). Germline CDR1 reads MDHEN; CDR2 reads SYDVKM. The V and J ends lost 2 bases and 4 bases respectively, with 9 bases between them. This CDR3 is built from 14 residues. The CDR3 loop is CASSLGGRGNTIYF. As DNA, the CDR3 is TGTGCCAGCAGTTTAGGGGGGCGAGGAAACACCATATATTTT.